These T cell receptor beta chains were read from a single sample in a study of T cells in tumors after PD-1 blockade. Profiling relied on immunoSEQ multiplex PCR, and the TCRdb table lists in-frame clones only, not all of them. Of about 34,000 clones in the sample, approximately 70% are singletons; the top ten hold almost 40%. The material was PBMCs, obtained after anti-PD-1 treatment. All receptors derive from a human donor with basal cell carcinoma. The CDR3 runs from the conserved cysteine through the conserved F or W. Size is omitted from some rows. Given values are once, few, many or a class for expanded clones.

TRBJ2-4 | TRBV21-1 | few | CASSPSQPDIQYF
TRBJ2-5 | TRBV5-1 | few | CASSLMDREETQYF
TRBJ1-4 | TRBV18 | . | CASSPGQANEKLFF
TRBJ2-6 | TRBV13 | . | CASSAGTGFSGANVLTF
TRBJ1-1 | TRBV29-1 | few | CSGGTNTEAFF
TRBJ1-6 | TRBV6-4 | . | CASSEGRSGSPLHF
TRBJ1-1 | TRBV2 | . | CASSESRDRGRSSTEAFF
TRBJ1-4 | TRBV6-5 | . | CASRSGGANEKLFF
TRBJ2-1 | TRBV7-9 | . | CASSFYYNEQFF
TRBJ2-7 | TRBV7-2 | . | CASSLAGGSGGSYEQYF
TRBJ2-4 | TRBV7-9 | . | CASSLADPHNKNIQYF
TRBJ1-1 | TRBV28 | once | CASSFGRLGRNTEAFF
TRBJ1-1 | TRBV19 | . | CASSKPGGFNTEAFF
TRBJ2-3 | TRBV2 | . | CASSVFGTGTDTQYF
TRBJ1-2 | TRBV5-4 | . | CASSYISEDSGYTF
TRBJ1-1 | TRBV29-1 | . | CSVAGGREAFF
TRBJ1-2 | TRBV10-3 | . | CASRTGPNYGYTF
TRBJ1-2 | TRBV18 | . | CASSSRQGYGYTF
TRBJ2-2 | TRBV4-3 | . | CASSQDRTANTGELFF
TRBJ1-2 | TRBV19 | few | CAIPGGVGGYTF
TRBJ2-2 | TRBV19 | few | CASSTAPYTGELFF
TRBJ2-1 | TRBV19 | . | CASADSGRIQNEQFF
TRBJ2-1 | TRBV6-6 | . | CASSYFPLGTDNEQFF
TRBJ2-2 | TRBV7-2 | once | CASRATSGNTGELFF
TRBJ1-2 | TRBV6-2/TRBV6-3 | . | CASSQAGVGYTF
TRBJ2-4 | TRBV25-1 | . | CASSESAGLGNIQYF
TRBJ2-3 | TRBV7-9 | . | CASRIAGRTDTQYF
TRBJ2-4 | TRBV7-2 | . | CASSLGGGGLAKNIQYF
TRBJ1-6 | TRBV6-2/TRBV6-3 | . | CASSYSNSPLHF
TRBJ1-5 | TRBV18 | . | CASSPTKGRQPQHF
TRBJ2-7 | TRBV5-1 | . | CASSWDGTSYEQYF